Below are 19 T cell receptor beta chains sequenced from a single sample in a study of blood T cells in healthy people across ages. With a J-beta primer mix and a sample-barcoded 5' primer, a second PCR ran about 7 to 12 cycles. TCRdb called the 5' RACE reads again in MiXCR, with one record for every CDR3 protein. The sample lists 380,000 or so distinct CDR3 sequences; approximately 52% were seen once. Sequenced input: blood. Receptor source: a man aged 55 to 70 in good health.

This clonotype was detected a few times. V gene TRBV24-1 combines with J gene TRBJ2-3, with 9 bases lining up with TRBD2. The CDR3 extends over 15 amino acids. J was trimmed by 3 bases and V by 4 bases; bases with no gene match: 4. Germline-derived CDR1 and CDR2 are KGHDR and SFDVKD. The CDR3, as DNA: TGTGCCACCAGTGACACCGGACTAGCGACAGATACGCAGTATTTT. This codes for CATSDTGLATDTQYF.

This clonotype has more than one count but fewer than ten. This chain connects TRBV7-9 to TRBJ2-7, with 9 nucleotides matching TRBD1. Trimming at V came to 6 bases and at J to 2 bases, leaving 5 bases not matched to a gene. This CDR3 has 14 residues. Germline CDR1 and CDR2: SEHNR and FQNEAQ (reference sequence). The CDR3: CASRGQGSPYEQYF. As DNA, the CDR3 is TGTGCCAGCAGGGGACAGGGCTCACCCTACGAGCAGTACTTC.

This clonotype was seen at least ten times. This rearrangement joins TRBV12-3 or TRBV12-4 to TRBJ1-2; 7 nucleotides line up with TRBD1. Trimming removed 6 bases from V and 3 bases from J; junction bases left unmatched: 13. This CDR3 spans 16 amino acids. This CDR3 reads CASSHRVGQIYYGYTF. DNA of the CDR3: TGTGCCAGCAGCCACCGGGTGGGACAGATATACTATGGCTACACCTTC.

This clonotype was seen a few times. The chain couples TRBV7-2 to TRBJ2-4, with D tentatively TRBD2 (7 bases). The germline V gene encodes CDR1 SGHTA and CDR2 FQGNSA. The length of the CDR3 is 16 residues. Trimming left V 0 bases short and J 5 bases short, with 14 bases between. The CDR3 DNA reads TGTGCCAGCAGCTTAGCGGGACGGGGGGCCCAAAACATTCAGTACTTC. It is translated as CASSLAGRGAQNIQYF.

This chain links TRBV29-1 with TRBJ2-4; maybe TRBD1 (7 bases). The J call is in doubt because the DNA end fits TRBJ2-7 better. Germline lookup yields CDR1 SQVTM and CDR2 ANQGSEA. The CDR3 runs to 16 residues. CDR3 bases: TGCAGCGTCCACGGAGGGGGCCTCGGGGCCGCTTACGAGCAGTACTTC. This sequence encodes CSVHGGGLGAAYEQYF.

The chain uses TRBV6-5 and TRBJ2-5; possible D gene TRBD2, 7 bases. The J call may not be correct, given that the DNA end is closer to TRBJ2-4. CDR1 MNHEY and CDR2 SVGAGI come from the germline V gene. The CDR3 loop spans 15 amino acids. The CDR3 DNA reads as TGTGCCAGCAGTTTCCGACAAGGGGGGGGGAACATTCAGTACTTC. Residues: CASSFRQGGGNIQYF.

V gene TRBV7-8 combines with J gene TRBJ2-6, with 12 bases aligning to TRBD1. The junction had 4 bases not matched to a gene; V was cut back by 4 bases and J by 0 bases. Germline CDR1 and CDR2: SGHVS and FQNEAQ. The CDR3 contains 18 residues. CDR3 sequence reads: CASSSGTGGYSGANVLTF. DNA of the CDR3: TGTGCCAGCAGCTCCGGGACAGGGGGCTACTCTGGGGCCAACGTCCTGACTTTC.

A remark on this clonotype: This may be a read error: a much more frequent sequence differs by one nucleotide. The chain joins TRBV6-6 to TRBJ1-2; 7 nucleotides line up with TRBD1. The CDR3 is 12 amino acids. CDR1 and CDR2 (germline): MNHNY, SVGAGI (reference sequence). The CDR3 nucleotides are TGTGCCAGCACCCGCAGGGGGGACGGCTACAACTTC. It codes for CASTRRGDGYNF.

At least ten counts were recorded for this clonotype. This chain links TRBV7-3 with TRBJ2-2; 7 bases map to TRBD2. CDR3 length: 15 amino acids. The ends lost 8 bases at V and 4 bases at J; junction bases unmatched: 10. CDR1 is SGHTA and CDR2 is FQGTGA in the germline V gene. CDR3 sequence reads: CASSRSGTVTGELFF. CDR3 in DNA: TGTGCCAGCTCCCGGAGCGGGACTGTCACCGGGGAGCTGTTTTTT.

The CDR3 DNA reads as TGCGCCAGCAGCTGGAGACTAGCGGGGAACCAAGAGACCCAGTACTTC. It encodes CASSWRLAGNQETQYF. This rearrangement joins TRBV5-1 to TRBJ2-5; 11 nucleotides align to TRBD2. Trimming removed 3 bases from V and 0 bases from J; junction bases left unmatched: 4. In germline, CDR1 is SGHRS, CDR2 YFSETQ. The CDR3 extends over 16 amino acids. The variable domain in full, with the rest retrieved from reference TRBV5-1 and TRBJ2-5, is KAGVTQTPRYLIKTRGQQVTLSCSPISGHRSVSWYQQTPGQGLQFLFEYFSETQRNKGNFPGRFSGRQFSNSRSEMNVSTLELGDSALYLCASSWRLAGNQETQYFGPGTRLLVL.

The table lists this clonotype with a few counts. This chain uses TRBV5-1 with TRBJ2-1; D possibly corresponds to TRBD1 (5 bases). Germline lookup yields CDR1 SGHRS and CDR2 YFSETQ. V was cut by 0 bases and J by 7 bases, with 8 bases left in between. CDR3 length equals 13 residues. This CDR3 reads CASSLARANEQFF. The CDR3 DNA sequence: TGCGCCAGCAGCTTGGCCAGGGCGAATGAGCAGTTCTTC.

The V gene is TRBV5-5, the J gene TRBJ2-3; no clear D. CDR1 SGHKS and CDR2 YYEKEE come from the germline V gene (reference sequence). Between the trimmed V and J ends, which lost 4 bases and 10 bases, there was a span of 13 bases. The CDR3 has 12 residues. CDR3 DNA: TGTGCCAGCAGCGGGGTAAGGGATGCGCAGTATTTT. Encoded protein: CASSGVRDAQYF.

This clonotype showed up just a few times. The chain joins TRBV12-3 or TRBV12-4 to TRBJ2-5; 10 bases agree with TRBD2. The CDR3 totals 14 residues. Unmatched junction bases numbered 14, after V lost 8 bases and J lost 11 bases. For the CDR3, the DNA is TGTGCCAGCTGGACTAGCGGAGTCAACAATGAGCAGTACTTC. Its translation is CASWTSGVNNEQYF.

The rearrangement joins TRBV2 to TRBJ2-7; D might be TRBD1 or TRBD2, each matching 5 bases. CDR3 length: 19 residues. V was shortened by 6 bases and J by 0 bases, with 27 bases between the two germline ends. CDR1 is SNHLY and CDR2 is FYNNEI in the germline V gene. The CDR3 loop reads CASRERSWSGTAYSYEQYF. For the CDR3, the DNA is TGTGCCAGCAGGGAAAGGTCTTGGTCTGGGACCGCTTACTCCTACGAGCAGTACTTC.

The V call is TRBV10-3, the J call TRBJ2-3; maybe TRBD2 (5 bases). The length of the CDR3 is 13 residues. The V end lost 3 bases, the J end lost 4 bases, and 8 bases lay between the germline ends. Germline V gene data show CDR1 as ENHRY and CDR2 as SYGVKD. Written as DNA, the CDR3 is TGTGCCATCAGTGAATTAGCGTCAGATACGCAGTATTTT. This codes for CAISELASDTQYF.

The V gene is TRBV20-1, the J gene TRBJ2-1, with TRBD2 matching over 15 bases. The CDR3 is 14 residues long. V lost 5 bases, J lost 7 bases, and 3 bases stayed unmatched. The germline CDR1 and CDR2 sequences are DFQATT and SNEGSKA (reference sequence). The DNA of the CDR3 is TGCAGTGCTCACGGGACTAGCGGGAGGAATGAGCAGTTCTTC. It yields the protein CSAHGTSGRNEQFF.

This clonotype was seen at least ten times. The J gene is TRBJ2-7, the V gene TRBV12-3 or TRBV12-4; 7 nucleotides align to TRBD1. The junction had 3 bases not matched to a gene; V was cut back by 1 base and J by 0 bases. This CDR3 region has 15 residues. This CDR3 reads CASSLVGTVSYEQYF. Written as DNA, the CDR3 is TGTGCCAGCAGTTTAGTAGGGACAGTCTCCTACGAGCAGTACTTC.

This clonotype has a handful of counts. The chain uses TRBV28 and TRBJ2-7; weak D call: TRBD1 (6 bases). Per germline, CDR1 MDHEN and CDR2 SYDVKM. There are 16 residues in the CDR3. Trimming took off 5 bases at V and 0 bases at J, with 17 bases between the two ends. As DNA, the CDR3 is TGTGCCAGCAGTCAGACGACAGGACCCCTCTCCTACGAGCAGTACTTC. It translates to CASSQTTGPLSYEQYF.

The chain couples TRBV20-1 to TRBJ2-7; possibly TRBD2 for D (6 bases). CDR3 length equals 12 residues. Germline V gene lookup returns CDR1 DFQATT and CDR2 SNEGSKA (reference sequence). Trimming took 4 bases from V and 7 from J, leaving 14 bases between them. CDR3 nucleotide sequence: TGCAGTGCTACGCGGGAAATGGGGGAGCAGTACTTC. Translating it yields CSATREMGEQYF.